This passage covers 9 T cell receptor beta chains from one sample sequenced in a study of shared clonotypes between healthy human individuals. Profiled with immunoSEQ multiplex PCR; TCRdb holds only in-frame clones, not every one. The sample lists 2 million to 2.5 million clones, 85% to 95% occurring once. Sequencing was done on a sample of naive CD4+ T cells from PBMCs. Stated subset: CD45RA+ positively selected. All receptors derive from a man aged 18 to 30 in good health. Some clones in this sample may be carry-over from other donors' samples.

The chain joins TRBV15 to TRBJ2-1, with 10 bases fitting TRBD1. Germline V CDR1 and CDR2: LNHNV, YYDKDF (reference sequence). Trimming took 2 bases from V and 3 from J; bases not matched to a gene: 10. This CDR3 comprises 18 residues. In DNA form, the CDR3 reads TGTGCCACCAGCAGAAGACAGGGGGCTCTAAGTTTCTACAATGAGCAGTTCTTC. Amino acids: CATSRRQGALSFYNEQFF.

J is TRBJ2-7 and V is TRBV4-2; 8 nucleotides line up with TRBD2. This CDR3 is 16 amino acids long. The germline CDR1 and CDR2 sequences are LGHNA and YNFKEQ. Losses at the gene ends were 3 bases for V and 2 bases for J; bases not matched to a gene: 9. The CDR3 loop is CASSQGAGEGTYEQYF. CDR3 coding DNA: TGTGCCAGCAGCCAGGGAGCGGGAGAAGGGACCTACGAGCAGTACTTC.

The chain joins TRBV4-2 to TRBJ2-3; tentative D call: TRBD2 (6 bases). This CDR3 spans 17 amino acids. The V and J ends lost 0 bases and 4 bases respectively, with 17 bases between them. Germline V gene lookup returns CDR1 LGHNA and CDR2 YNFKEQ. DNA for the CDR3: TGTGCCAGCAGCCAAGATCTAAATGGAGGGTACGCAGATACGCAGTATTTT. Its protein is CASSQDLNGGYADTQYF.

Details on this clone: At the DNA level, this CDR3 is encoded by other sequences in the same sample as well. As DNA, the CDR3 is TGCAGCGTGGGGACAGGGGTCACAGATACGCAGTATTTT. Translating gives CSVGTGVTDTQYF. This chain links TRBV29-1 with TRBJ2-3; 10 nucleotides agree with TRBD1. Germline CDR1 and CDR2: SQVTM and ANQGSEA. V lost 6 bases, J lost 2 bases, and 2 bases stayed unmatched. There are 13 residues in the CDR3.

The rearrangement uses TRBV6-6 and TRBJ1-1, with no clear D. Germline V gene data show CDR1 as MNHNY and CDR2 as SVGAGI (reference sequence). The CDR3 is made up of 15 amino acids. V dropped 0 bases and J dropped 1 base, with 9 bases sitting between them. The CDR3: CASSYSIGGNTEAFF. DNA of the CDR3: TGTGCCAGCAGTTACTCGATCGGCGGGAACACTGAAGCTTTCTTT.

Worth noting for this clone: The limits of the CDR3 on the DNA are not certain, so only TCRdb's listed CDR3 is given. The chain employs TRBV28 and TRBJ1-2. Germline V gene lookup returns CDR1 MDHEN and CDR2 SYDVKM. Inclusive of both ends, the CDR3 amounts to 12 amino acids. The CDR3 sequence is CASSFGAGTSMF.

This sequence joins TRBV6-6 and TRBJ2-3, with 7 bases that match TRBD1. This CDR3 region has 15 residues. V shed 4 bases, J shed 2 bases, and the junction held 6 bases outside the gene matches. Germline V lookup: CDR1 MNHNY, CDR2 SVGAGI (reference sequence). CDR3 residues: CASSWRQGATDTQYF. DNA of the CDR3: TGTGCCAGCAGTTGGAGACAGGGAGCCACAGATACGCAGTATTTT.

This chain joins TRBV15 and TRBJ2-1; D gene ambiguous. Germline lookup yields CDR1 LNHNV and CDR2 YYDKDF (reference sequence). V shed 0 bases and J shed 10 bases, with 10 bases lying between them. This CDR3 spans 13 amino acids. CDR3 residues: CATSRDRSWEQFF. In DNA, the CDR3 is TGTGCCACCAGCAGAGATCGATCTTGGGAGCAGTTCTTC.

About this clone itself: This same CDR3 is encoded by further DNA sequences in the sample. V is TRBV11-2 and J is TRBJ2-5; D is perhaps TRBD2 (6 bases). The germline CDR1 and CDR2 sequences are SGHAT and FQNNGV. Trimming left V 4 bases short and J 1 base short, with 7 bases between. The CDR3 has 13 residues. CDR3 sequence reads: CASSSGVQETQYF. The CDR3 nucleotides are TGTGCCAGCAGCTCGGGGGTCCAAGAGACCCAGTACTTC.